This TCR beta chain was obtained from a study of OX40 agonist ivuxolimab in advanced cancers. The study's findings and limits: Specificity for antigen went undetermined in the expanded peripheral T cells.

Sequenced by immunoSEQ multiplex PCR; TCRdb stores in-frame clones only, minus some. Of 50,000 to 65,000 clones in the sample, approximately 90% are singletons; the top ten hold less than 0.75%. As regards this clone: Its antigen is unknown. This CDR3 is also generated by other DNA sequences in the sample.

This CDR3 region has 14 residues. Germline V lookup: CDR1 MGHDK, CDR2 SYGVNS. The V and J ends lost 4 bases and 3 bases respectively, with 11 bases between them. The source is an adult with an advanced solid tumor such as melanoma, head and neck, liver or kidney cancer. Sample: CD4+ or CD8+ T cells sorted from blood, taken in a trial of the OX40 agonist ivuxolimab. J is TRBJ2-3 and V is TRBV25-1, with a tentative D call TRBD1 (6 bases). The chain's CDR3 is CASSVQGSTDTQYF. For the CDR3, the DNA is TGTGCCAGCAGTGTACAGGGAAGTACAGATACGCAGTATTTT.